The 12 T cell receptor beta chains in this list originate from one sample, sequenced in a study of cytomegalovirus exposure and HLA in healthy donors. PCR employed 60 Vbeta and 13 Jbeta primers. The table came from immunoSEQ multiplex PCR; TCRdb's copy has only in-frame clones and leaves some out. The table shows 210,000 or so clones, with approximately 82% occurring only once. The sequencing input was PBMCs. The receptors stem from a woman in her thirties or forties in good health and CMV-seronegative.

The chain employs TRBV7-2 and TRBJ1-5, with D possibly TRBD1 on 6 matching bases. The germline gives CDR1 SGHTA, CDR2 FQGNSA. CDR3 length: 16 residues. The V gene lost 5 bases and the J gene lost 7 bases, with 21 bases spanning the gap. CDR3 amino acids: CASSNRDLGAGQPQHF. The DNA for the CDR3 is TGTGCCAGCAGCAACAGGGACCTGGGGGCCGGGCAGCCCCAGCATTTT. Combining the CDR3 with reference TRBV7-2 and TRBJ1-5 gives the whole variable domain GAGVSQSPSNKVTEKGKDVELRCDPISGHTALYWYRQSLGQGLEFLIYFQGNSAPDKSGLPSDRFSAERTGGSVSTLTIQRTQQEDSAVYLCASSNRDLGAGQPQHFGDGTRLSIL.

This clone came up once. CDR3 sequence: CASSPGAGTGELFF. The CDR3 bases are TGTGCCAGCAGCCCCGGAGCCGGGACCGGGGAGCTGTTTTTT. The rearrangement uses TRBV11-3 and TRBJ2-2; D not resolved. CDR1 and CDR2 from the germline V gene are SGHNT and YENEEA. The CDR3 is 14 amino acids. Trimming removed 5 bases from V and 5 bases from J, with 12 bases in between.

This clone is a singleton in its sample. The chain uses TRBV11-3 and TRBJ1-4, with TRBD1 identical over 8 bases. CDR1 is SGHNT and CDR2 is YENEEA in the germline V gene. Germline trimming cut 3 bases from V and 8 bases from J; bases unmatched to any gene: 5. CDR3 length equals 14 residues. CDR3 residues: CASSLDRVGEKLFF. CDR3 nucleotide sequence: TGTGCCAGCAGCTTGGACAGGGTCGGCGAAAAACTGTTTTTT. Using reference TRBV11-3 and TRBJ1-4 for the parts outside the CDR3, the full variable domain is EAGVVQSPRYKIIEKKQPVAFWCNPISGHNTLYWYLQNLGQGPELLIRYENEEAVDDSQLPKDRFSAERLKGVDSTLKIQPAELGDSAVYLCASSLDRVGEKLFFGSGTQLSVL.

The chain employs TRBV29-1 and TRBJ1-2; D not certain. The germline CDR1 and CDR2 sequences are SQVTM and ANQGSEA. Trimming removed 4 bases at V and 4 bases at J, with 16 bases between. The CDR3 loop spans 14 amino acids. CDR3 bases: TGCAGCGTTGCGACTTCGCCCGCGGCCTATGGCTACACCTTC. It yields the protein CSVATSPAAYGYTF.

The J gene is TRBJ2-7, the V gene TRBV19; 8 bases are shared with TRBD1. The CDR3 totals 15 residues. Germline V lookup: CDR1 LNHDA, CDR2 SQIVND (reference sequence). With 1 base clipped from V and 2 bases from J, the junction kept 4 bases outside the gene matches. In DNA form, the CDR3 reads TGTGCCAGTAGTATAGTCGGGACAGGTACCTACGAGCAGTACTTC. Residues: CASSIVGTGTYEQYF.

This clone was seen once. CDR3 nucleotide sequence: TGTGCCAGCAGTAGACGGGACAGCCAAGAGACCCAGTACTTC. Protein sequence: CASSRRDSQETQYF. This chain connects TRBV2 to TRBJ2-5, with 7 bases matching TRBD1. The CDR3 is 14 residues long. Germline CDR1 SNHLY, CDR2 FYNNEI. Losses at the gene ends were 5 bases for V and 1 base for J; bases not matched to a gene: 4.

The genes are TRBV5-1 and TRBJ2-5; a weak D match, TRBD1 (6 bases). Trimming stripped 3 bases from V and 2 bases from J, with 17 bases between. CDR1 and CDR2 from the germline V gene are SGHRS and YFSETQ. This CDR3 contains 16 residues. Written as DNA, the CDR3 is TGCGCCAGCAGCTCGGTTGTTGACAGGTTTCAAGAGACCCAGTACTTC. Translation: CASSSVVDRFQETQYF.

The chain couples TRBV2 to TRBJ2-7; D gene uncertain. The ends were cut back, 3 bases at V and 3 bases at J, with 6 bases in the middle. Germline values: CDR1 SNHLY, CDR2 FYNNEI. The CDR3 contains 12 residues. The CDR3 sequence: CASSEGIYEQYF. In DNA form, the CDR3 reads TGTGCCAGCAGTGAGGGCATCTACGAGCAGTACTTC.

The rearrangement links TRBV19 to TRBJ2-3, with D possibly being TRBD1 (5 bases). CDR1 is LNHDA, CDR2 SQIVND, per germline (reference sequence). This CDR3 region has 14 residues. V was cut by 1 base and J by 4 bases, with 9 bases left in between. DNA for the CDR3: TGTGCCAGTAGTATAGGGTTGGGGCCAGATACGCAGTATTTT. Residues: CASSIGLGPDTQYF.

This clone has more than one count but fewer than ten. V is TRBV30 and J is TRBJ2-1, with a weak D call TRBD2 (6 bases). Deletions cut 0 bases from V and 8 bases from J, with 8 bases between. CDR1 and CDR2 (germline): GTSNPN, SVGIG (reference sequence). The CDR3 consists of 12 residues. In nucleotides, the CDR3 is TGTGCCTGGAGTGTAGGAGGGGATGAGCAGTTCTTC. Translating it yields CAWSVGGDEQFF.

The chain uses TRBV2 and TRBJ1-5, with unresolved D. The V and J ends lost 0 bases and 2 bases respectively, with 14 bases between them. Germline V lookup: CDR1 SNHLY, CDR2 FYNNEI. This CDR3 region has 17 residues. The CDR3 DNA is TGTGCCAGCAGTGAAGCGCTTCGGGGTCCGGGCAATCAGCCCCAGCATTTT. Encoded protein: CASSEALRGPGNQPQHF.

The genes are TRBV29-1 and TRBJ2-1; 9 nucleotides line up with TRBD2. There are 15 residues in the CDR3. J was trimmed by 4 bases and V by 4 bases; bases with no gene match: 8. CDR1 and CDR2 (germline): SQVTM, ANQGSEA. The chain's CDR3 is CSVGRGLAGYNEQFF. DNA of the CDR3: TGCAGCGTTGGGCGGGGGCTAGCGGGGTACAATGAGCAGTTCTTC.